These 22 T cell receptor beta chains originate from one sample sequenced in a study. Tregs were sorted as CD4+CD25+CD127-/low cells. TCRdb re-called the 5' RACE reads through MiXCR, storing one row per CDR3 protein. The sample has approximately 60,000 distinct CDR3 sequences, 26% seen once. Sequenced input: tumor-infiltrating Tregs sorted from the breast tumor. The receptors were sampled from a female donor with breast cancer.

This clonotype was recorded a few times. The genes are TRBV28 and TRBJ2-5, with D possibly matching TRBD1 (6 bases). CDR1 is MDHEN and CDR2 is SYDVKM in the germline V gene. Trimming left V 6 bases short and J 2 bases short, with 10 bases between. The CDR3 has 13 amino acids. The CDR3 sequence is CASRLQGQETQYF. The CDR3 nucleotides read TGTGCCAGCAGGTTGCAGGGGCAAGAGACCCAGTACTTC. Full variable domain (missing parts from reference TRBV28 and TRBJ2-5): DVKVTQSSRYLVKRTGEKVFLECVQDMDHENMFWYRQDPGLGLRLIYFSYDVKMKEKGDIPEGYSVSREKKERFSLILESASTNQTSMYLCASRLQGQETQYFGPGTRLLVL.

In its sample, this clonotype was seen a few times. The rearrangement links TRBV4-2 to TRBJ2-1; D tentatively reads TRBD1 or TRBD2 (5 bases each). Trimming shortened V by 1 base and J by 8 bases, and 9 bases separated the two germline ends. This CDR3 contains 13 residues. In germline, CDR1 is LGHNA, CDR2 YNFKEQ. CDR3 sequence reads: CASSQGGIDEQFF. CDR3 DNA sequence: TGTGCCAGCAGCCAAGGGGGGATCGATGAGCAGTTCTTC.

The genes are TRBV5-3 and TRBJ2-3; a possible D gene is TRBD2 (6 bases). TRBV5-3 is noted as an ORF with a role that remains uncertain. V lost 4 bases, J lost 9 bases, and 21 bases lay in between. CDR3 length equals 15 residues. In DNA form, the CDR3 reads TGTGCCAGAAGCGCTGACCCTCGACTAGTTGACACGCAGTATTTT. Translated, it gives CARSADPRLVDTQYF.

This clonotype appeared many times. The CDR3 is CASSYRKGDTEAFF. The CDR3 coding sequence is TGTGCCAGCAGTTACAGAAAAGGGGACACTGAAGCTTTCTTT. The rearrangement uses TRBV6-1 and TRBJ1-1, with D possibly TRBD1 on 5 matching bases. This CDR3 has 14 amino acids. CDR1 and CDR2 from the germline V gene are MNHNS and SASEGT. The V gene lost 5 bases and the J gene lost 3 bases, with 13 bases spanning the gap.

As DNA, the CDR3 is TGTGCCAGCAGCTTGGGGTTGACAGACACAGATACGCAGTATTTT. This translates into CASSLGLTDTDTQYF. The rearrangement joins TRBV7-3 to TRBJ2-3; D is possibly TRBD1 (5 bases). CDR1 and CDR2 from the germline V gene are SGHTA and FQGTGA. The V and J ends lost 3 bases and 2 bases respectively, with 12 bases between them. The CDR3 is made up of 15 amino acids.

V and J are TRBV29-1 and TRBJ1-5, with 9 bases aligning to TRBD1. Trimming removed 8 bases from V and 5 bases from J; junction bases left unmatched: 13. The CDR3 runs 15 residues. Germline loops: CDR1 SQVTM, CDR2 ANQGSEA. CDR3 sequence reads: CSITTGTGRYQPQHF. CDR3 nucleotide sequence: TGCAGCATTACAACCGGGACAGGGAGATATCAGCCCCAGCATTTT.

This clonotype was observed many times. The CDR3 region has the DNA TGTGCCAGCAGCGTTTCGACGGGCCACACCGGGGAGCTGTTTTTT. Translation gives CASSVSTGHTGELFF. The chain carries TRBV9 and TRBJ2-2, with no clear D. The V gene lost 2 bases and the J gene lost 3 bases, with 11 bases spanning the gap. CDR1 is SGDLS, CDR2 YYNGEE, per germline. The CDR3 has 15 residues.

This clonotype occurred many times. This chain connects TRBV5-1 to TRBJ1-5; a possible D gene is TRBD1 (6 bases). CDR1 and CDR2 from the germline V gene are SGHRS and YFSETQ. The ends were cut back, 0 bases at V and 3 bases at J, with 10 bases in the middle. This CDR3 has 15 amino acids. CDR3: CASSLEGQNNQPQHF. The CDR3 region has the DNA TGCGCCAGCAGCTTGGAAGGACAGAACAATCAGCCCCAGCATTTT.

This clonotype has a handful of counts. The gene calls are TRBV20-1 and TRBJ2-1; D gene unclear. The CDR3 is made up of 14 amino acids. Trimming took off 8 bases at V and 6 bases at J, with 20 bases between the two ends. Germline values: CDR1 DFQATT, CDR2 SNEGSKA (reference sequence). The CDR3 reads CSTINDVLGNEQFF. The CDR3 nucleotides read TGCAGTACTATTAATGATGTTCTAGGCAATGAGCAGTTCTTC.

This clonotype was picked up a small number of times. The chain has TRBV5-6 and TRBJ2-7; TRBD1 matches 9 bases. The CDR3 spans 15 residues. Looked up from germline, CDR1 is SGHDT and CDR2 is YYEEEE. The ends lost 4 bases at V and 3 bases at J; junction bases unmatched: 8. The CDR3 sequence is CASSPTGGGGYEQYF. DNA of the CDR3: TGTGCCAGCAGCCCCACAGGGGGCGGTGGCTACGAGCAGTACTTC.

This clonotype has more than one count but fewer than ten. The V call is TRBV20-1, the J call TRBJ2-1; 11 nucleotides line up with TRBD2. This CDR3 is built from 15 residues. The ends lost 1 base at V and 7 bases at J; junction bases unmatched: 6. Germline V CDR1 and CDR2: DFQATT, SNEGSKA (reference sequence). CDR3 nucleotide sequence: TGCAGTGCTAGAGTAGTCGGGACTAGCGGTAATGAGCAGTTCTTC. This gives the protein CSARVVGTSGNEQFF.

This clonotype appeared a few times. The junction differs from germline at one of its ends, possibly a read error. The J gene is TRBJ1-1, the V gene TRBV7-3; 9 bases match TRBD1. The CDR3 totals 16 residues. Germline V gene data show CDR1 as SGHTA and CDR2 as FQGTGA. CDR3 in DNA: TGTGCCAGCGGCTTTAGGGACAGGGACCAGAACACTGAAGCTTTCTTT. Translation: CASGFRDRDQNTEAFF. The full variable domain, in which reference TRBV7-3 and TRBJ1-1 provide the parts outside the CDR3, is GAGVSQTPSNKVTEKGKYVELRCDPISGHTALYWYRQSLGQGPEFLIYFQGTGAADDSGLPNDRFFAVRPEGSVSTLKIQRTERGDSAVYLCASGFRDRDQNTEAFFGQGTRLTVV.

The genes are TRBV15 and TRBJ2-2; the match to TRBD2 covers 7 bases. Losses at the gene ends were 5 bases for V and 4 bases for J; bases not matched to a gene: 7. There are 15 residues in the CDR3. Germline CDR1 LNHNV, CDR2 YYDKDF (reference sequence). CDR3 sequence reads: CATSPEGRVTGELFF. The CDR3 nucleotides read TGTGCCACCAGCCCTGAAGGGAGGGTCACCGGGGAGCTGTTTTTT.

The chain uses TRBV14 and TRBJ2-5, with TRBD2 matching 8 bases. This CDR3 has 13 residues. Germline-derived CDR1 and CDR2 are SGHDN and FVKESK. The trim removed 6 bases at V and 5 bases at J, leaving 5 bases unmatched. CDR3 in amino acids: CASRPGLVETQYF. The CDR3 DNA reads TGTGCCAGCAGGCCGGGACTAGTGGAGACCCAGTACTTC.

This clonotype appeared once. V is TRBV5-1 and J is TRBJ2-7, with no clear D. The CDR3 has 14 residues. V shed 1 base and J shed 5 bases, with 13 bases lying between them. Germline V lookup: CDR1 SGHRS, CDR2 YFSETQ. CDR3 region: CASSLRMGGHEQYF. The CDR3 bases are TGCGCCAGCAGCTTGAGAATGGGTGGTCACGAGCAGTACTTC.

The chain carries TRBV7-9 and TRBJ2-7; D not certain. Germline CDR1 is SEHNR and CDR2 is FQNEAQ (reference sequence). V was pared by 5 bases and J by 0 bases, with 14 bases between. The CDR3 is made up of 15 amino acids. As DNA, the CDR3 is TGTGCCAGCAGCCAAGGACCTGCCGACTCCTACGAGCAGTACTTC. This gives the protein CASSQGPADSYEQYF.

There are a few counts of this clonotype. The V and J genes are TRBV2 and TRBJ1-1, with 7 positions matching TRBD1. V lost 7 bases, J lost 2 bases, and 7 bases stayed unmatched. The CDR3 is 14 amino acids. Germline lookup yields CDR1 SNHLY and CDR2 FYNNEI. The CDR3 nucleotides read TGTGCCAGCACTTTACAGGGGCTAAACACTGAAGCTTTCTTT. Its translation: CASTLQGLNTEAFF.

This clonotype was seen ten or more times. The chain couples TRBV9 to TRBJ2-7, with D perhaps TRBD2 (6 bases). CDR3 length: 16 amino acids. Germline V gene data show CDR1 as SGDLS and CDR2 as YYNGEE. Trimming shortened V by 0 bases and J by 3 bases, and 16 bases separated the two germline ends. CDR3 sequence: CASSVGSDAGRYEQYF. In nucleotides, the CDR3 is TGTGCCAGCAGCGTAGGATCGGACGCGGGACGCTACGAGCAGTACTTC.

This clonotype was seen many times. The V call is TRBV27, the J call TRBJ2-2; either TRBD1 or TRBD2 may supply D (5 bases each). V was trimmed by 11 bases and J by 1 base, leaving 8 bases between them. Germline-derived CDR1 and CDR2 are MNHEY and SMNVEV (reference sequence). CDR3 length: 12 residues. The CDR3 nucleotides read TGTGCCGCAGGGAGGAACACCGGGGAGCTGTTTTTT. Its protein is CAAGRNTGELFF.

Regarding this clonotype: A much bigger clone sits one base away, suggesting this may be a read error. This is likely a read error, given that the CDR3 carries no conserved phenylalanine or tryptophan at its end. The V and J genes are TRBV29-1 and TRBJ2-3; TRBD1 or TRBD2 may be the D gene (6 bases each). Trimming stripped 7 bases from V and 3 bases from J, with 17 bases between. The CDR3 extends over 14 amino acids. In germline, CDR1 is SQVTM, CDR2 ANQGSEA. In DNA, the CDR3 is TGCAGCGCTGGGAATAGGGGGGCAACAGATACGCAGTATCTT. Its translation is CSAGNRGATDTQYL.

For this clonotype: A much larger clone lies one base from this, so it may be a read error. The rearrangement uses TRBV7-9 and TRBJ2-7, with 8 bases fitting TRBD1. The J segment lost 5 bases and the V segment lost 1 base, leaving 4 bases of the junction unmatched. This CDR3 comprises 14 residues. CDR1 and CDR2 (germline): SEHNR, FQNEAQ (reference sequence). DNA of the CDR3: TGTGCCAGCAGCTTAGGGGACAGGTGGGACGAGCAGTACTTC. Translated, it gives CASSLGDRWDEQYF.

The chain recombines TRBV20-1 with TRBJ2-5, with TRBD2 matching over 9 bases. CDR3 size: 17 residues. Germline V gene sequence: CDR1 DFQATT, CDR2 SNEGSKA (reference sequence). V dropped 0 bases and J dropped 2; count of bases not matched to a gene: 10. In nucleotides, the CDR3 is TGCAGTGCTAGAGAGAGGCTAGCGGGGTGGGGGCAAGAGACCCAGTACTTC. Residues: CSARERLAGWGQETQYF.